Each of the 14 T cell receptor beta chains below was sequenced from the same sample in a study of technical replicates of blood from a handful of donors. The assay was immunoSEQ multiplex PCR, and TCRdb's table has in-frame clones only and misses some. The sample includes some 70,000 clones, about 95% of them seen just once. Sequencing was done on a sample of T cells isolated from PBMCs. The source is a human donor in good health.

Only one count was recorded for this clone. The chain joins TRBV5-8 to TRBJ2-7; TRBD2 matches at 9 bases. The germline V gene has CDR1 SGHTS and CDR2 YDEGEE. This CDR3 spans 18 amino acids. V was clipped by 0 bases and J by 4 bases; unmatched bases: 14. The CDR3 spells CASSLANSFVLAGYEQYF. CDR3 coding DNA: TGTGCCAGCAGCTTGGCTAATTCATTCGTTCTAGCGGGGTACGAGCAGTACTTC.

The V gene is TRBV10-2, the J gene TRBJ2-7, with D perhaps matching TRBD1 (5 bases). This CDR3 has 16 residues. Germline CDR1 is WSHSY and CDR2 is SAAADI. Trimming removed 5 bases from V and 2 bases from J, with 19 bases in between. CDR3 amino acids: CASSLLDNRYAYEQYF. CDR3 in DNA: TGCGCCAGCAGTCTCCTGGACAACCGTTACGCCTACGAGCAGTACTTC.

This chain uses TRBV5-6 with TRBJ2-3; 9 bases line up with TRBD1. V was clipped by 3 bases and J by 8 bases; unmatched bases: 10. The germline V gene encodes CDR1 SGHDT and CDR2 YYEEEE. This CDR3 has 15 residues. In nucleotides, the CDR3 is TGTGCCAGCAGCTCACCGGGACAGGGTATAGGTACGCAGTATTTT. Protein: CASSSPGQGIGTQYF. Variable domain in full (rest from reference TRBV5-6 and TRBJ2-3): DAGVTQSPTHLIKTRGQQVTLRCSPKSGHDTVSWYQQALGQGPQFIFQYYEEEERQRGNFPDRFSGHQFPNYSSELNVNALLLGDSALYLCASSSPGQGIGTQYFGPGTRLTVL.

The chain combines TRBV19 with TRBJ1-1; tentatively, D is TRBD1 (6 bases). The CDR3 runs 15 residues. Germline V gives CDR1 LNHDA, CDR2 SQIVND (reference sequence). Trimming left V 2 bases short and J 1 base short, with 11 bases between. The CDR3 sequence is CASSILPGENTEAFF. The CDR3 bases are TGTGCCAGTAGTATACTACCAGGGGAGAACACTGAAGCTTTCTTT.

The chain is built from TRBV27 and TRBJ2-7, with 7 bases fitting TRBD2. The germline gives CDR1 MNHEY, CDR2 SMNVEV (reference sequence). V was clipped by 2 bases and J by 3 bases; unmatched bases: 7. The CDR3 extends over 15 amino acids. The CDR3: CASSLIASGNYEQYF. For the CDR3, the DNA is TGTGCCAGCAGTTTAATAGCTAGCGGTAACTACGAGCAGTACTTC.

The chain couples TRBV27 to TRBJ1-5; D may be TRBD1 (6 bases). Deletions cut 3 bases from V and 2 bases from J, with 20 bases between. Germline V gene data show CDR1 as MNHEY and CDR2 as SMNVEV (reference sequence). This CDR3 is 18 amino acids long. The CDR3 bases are TGTGCCAGCAGTTTGGGGCTCGGGTTTGGGGGCGGCAATCAGCCCCAGCATTTT. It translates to CASSLGLGFGGGNQPQHF.

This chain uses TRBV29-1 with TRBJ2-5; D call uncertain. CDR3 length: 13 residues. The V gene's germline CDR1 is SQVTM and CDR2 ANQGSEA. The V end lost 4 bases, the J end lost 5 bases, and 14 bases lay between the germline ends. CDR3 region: CSVVGKIGETQYF. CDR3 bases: TGCAGCGTTGTTGGCAAGATTGGTGAGACCCAGTACTTC.

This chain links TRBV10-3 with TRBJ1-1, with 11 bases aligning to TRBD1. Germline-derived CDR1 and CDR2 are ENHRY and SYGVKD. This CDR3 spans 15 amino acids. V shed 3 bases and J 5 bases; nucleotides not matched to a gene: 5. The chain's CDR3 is CAISEGQGARTEAFF. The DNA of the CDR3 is TGTGCCATCAGTGAAGGACAGGGGGCGCGGACTGAAGCTTTCTTT.

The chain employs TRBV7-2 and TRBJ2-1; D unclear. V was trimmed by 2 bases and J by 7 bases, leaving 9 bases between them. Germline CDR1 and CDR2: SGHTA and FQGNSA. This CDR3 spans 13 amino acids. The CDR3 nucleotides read TGTGCCAGCAGCTTAACGGGTCTTAATGAGCAGTTCTTC. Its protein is CASSLTGLNEQFF.

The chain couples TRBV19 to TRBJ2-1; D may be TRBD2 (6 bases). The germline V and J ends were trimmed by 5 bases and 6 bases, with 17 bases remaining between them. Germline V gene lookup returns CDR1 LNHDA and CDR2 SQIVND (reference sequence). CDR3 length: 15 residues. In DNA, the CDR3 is TGTGCCAGTAGTCCCCCCAGCGGGCTCCCCAATGAGCAGTTCTTC. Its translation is CASSPPSGLPNEQFF.

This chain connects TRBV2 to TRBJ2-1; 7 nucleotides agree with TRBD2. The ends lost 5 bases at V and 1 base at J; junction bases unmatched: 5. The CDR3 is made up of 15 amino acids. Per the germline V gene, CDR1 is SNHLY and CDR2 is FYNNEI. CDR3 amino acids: CASSPRGVSYNEQFF. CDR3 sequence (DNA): TGTGCCAGCAGTCCTCGGGGGGTTTCCTACAATGAGCAGTTCTTC.

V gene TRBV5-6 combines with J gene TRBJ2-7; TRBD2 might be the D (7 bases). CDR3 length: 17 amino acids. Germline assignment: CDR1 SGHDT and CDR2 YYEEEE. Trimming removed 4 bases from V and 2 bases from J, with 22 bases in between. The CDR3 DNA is TGTGCCAGCAGCCGGCGGGGGCGAATCGGGCCGACCTACGAGCAGTACTTC. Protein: CASSRRGRIGPTYEQYF.

CDR3 sequence (DNA): TGCGCCAGCAGCCAAGAAGCTCTCTTGCATGAGCAGTTCTTC. Translated: CASSQEALLHEQFF. This rearrangement joins TRBV4-1 to TRBJ2-1, with D unclear. The CDR3 runs 14 residues. Trimming pared 0 bases from V and 8 bases from J, leaving 11 bases between. The V gene's germline CDR1 is MGHRA and CDR2 YSYEKL.

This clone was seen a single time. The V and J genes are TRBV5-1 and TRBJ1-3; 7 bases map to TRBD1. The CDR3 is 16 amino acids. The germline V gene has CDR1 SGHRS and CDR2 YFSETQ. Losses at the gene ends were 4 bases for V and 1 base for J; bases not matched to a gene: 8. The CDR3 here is CASSGGQTLSGNTIYF. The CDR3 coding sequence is TGCGCCAGCAGCGGGGGACAGACGCTTTCTGGAAACACCATATATTTT.